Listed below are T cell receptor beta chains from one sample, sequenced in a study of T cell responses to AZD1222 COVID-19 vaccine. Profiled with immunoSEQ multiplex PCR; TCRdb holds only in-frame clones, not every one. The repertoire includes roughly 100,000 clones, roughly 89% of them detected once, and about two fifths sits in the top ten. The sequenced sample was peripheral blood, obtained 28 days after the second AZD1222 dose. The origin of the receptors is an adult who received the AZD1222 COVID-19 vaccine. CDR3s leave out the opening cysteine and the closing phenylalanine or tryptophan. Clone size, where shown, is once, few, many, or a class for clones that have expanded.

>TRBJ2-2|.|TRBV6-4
ASSVGARTGELF
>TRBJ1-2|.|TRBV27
ASSLNAGRLIGYT
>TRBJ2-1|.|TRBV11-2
ASSLEGGNGASGFYNEQF
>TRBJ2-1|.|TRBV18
ASSSPAGGPYNEQF
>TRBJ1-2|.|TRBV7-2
ASSPGQGNYGYT
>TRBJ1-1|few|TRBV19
ASSSTAFGGTEAF
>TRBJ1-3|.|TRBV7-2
ASSSGGQISGNTIY
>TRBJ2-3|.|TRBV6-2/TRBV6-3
ASSPYVPSTDTQY
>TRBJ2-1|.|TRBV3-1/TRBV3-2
TSSIAGVFDEQF
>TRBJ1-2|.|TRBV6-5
ASSYIRTGGTYGYT
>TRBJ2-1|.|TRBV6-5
ASSSFTSGSYNEQF
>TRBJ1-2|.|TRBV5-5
ASSLRGRAVYQSGYT
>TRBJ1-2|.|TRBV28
ASSLASGGYT
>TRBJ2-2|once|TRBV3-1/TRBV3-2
ASRKDRSNTGELF
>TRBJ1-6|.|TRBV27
ASSLSPRGNSPLH
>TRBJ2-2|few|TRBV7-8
ASSLARQGPGELF